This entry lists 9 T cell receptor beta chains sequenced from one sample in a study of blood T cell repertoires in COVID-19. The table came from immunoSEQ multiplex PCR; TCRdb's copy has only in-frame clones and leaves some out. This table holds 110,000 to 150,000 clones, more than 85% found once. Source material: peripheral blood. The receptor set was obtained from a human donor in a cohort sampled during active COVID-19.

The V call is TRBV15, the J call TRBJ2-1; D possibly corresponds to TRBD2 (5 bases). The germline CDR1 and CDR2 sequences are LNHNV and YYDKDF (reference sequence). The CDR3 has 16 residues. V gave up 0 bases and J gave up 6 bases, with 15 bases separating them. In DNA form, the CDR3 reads TGTGCCACCAGCAGAGATCTGGCGGGCGGTATCAATGAGCAGTTCTTC. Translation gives CATSRDLAGGINEQFF. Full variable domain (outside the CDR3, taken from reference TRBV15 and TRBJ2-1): DAMVIQNPRYQVTQFGKPVTLSCSQTLNHNVMYWYQQKSSQAPKLLFHYYDKDFNNEADTPDNFQSRRPNTSFCFLDIRSPGLGDTAMYLCATSRDLAGGINEQFFGPGTRLTVL.

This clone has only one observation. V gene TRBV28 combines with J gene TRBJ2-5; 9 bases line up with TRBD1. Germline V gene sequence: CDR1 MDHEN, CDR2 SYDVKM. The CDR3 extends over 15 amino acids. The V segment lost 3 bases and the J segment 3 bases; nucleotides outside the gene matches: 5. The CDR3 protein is CASSFTGTGKETQYF. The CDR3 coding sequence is TGTGCCAGCAGTTTTACCGGGACAGGGAAAGAGACCCAGTACTTC.

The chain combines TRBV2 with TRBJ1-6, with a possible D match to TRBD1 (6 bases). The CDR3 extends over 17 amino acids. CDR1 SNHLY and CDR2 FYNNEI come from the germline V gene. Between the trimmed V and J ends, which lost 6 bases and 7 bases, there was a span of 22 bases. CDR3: CASRPLSQGPINSPLHF. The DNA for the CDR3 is TGTGCCAGCAGGCCCCTCTCACAGGGCCCTATCAATTCACCCCTCCACTTT.

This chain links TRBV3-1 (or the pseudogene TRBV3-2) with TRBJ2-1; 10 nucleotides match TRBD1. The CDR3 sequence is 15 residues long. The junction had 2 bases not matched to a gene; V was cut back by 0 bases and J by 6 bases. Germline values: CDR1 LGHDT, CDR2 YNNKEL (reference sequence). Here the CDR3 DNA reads TGTGCCAGCAGCCAAGAGGGGACAGGGGTCAATGAGCAGTTCTTC. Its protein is CASSQEGTGVNEQFF.

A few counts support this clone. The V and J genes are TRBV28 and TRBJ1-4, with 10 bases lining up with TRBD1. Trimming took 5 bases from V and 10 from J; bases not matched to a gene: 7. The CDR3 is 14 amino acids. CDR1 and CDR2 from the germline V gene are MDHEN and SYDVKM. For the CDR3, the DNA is TGTGCCAGCAGTGCCGACAGGGGGCTGGTAAAACTGTTTTTT. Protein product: CASSADRGLVKLFF. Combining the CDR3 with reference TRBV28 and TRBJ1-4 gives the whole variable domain DVKVTQSSRYLVKRTGEKVFLECVQDMDHENMFWYRQDPGLGLRLIYFSYDVKMKEKGDIPEGYSVSREKKERFSLILESASTNQTSMYLCASSADRGLVKLFFGSGTQLSVL.

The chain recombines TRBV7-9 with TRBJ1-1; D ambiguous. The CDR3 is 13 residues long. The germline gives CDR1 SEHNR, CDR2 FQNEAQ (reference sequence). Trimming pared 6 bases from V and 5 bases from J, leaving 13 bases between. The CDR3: CASRPPGGTEAFF. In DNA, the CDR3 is TGTGCCAGCAGGCCACCCGGAGGGACTGAAGCTTTCTTT.

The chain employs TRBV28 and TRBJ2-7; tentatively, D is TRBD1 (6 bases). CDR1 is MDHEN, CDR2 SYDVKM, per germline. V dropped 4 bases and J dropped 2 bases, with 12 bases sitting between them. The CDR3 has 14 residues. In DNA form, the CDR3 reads TGTGCCAGCAGTTACCTAACAGGGACCTACGAGCAGTACTTC. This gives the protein CASSYLTGTYEQYF.

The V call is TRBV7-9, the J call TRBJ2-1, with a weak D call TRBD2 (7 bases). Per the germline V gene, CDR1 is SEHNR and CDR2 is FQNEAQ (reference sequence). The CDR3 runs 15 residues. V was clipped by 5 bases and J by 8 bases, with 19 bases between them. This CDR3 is CASSPPGRGGDEQFF. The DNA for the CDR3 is TGTGCCAGCAGCCCGCCCGGCAGGGGAGGGGATGAGCAGTTCTTC.

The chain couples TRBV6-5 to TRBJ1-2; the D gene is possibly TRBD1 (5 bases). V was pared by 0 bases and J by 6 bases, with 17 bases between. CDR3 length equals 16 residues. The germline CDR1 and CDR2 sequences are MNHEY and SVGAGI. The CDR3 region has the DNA TGTGCCAGCAGTTACTCGAATACAGGTGCAAACGATGGCTACACCTTC. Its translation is CASSYSNTGANDGYTF.